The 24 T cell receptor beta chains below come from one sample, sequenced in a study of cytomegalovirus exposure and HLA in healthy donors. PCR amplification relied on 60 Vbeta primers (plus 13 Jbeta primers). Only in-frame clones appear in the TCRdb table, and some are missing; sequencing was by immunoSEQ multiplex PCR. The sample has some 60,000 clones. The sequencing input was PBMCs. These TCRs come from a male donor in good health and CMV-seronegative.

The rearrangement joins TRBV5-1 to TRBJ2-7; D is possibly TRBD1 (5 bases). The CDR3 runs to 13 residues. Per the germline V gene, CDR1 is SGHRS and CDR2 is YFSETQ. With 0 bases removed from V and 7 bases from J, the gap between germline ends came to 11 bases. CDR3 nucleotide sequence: TGCGCCAGCAGCTTGGGTGTGGGGCGGGAGCAGTACTTC. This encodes CASSLGVGREQYF.

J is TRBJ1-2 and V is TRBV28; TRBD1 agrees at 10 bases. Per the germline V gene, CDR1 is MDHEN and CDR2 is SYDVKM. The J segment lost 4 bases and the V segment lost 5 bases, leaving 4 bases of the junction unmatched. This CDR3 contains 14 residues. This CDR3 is CASSPGTGVYGYTF. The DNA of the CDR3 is TGTGCCAGCAGTCCCGGGACAGGGGTCTATGGCTACACCTTC.

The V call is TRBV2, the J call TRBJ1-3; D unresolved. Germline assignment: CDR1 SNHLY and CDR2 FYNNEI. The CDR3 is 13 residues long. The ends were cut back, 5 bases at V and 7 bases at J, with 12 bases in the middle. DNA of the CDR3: TGTGCCAGCAGTTCAAAACCGGGTAACACCATATATTTT. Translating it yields CASSSKPGNTIYF.

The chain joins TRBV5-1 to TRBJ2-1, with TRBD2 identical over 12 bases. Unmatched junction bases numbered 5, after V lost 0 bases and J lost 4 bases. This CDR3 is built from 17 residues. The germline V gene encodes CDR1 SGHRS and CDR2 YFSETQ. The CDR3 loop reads CASSLDLAGGGYNEQFF. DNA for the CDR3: TGCGCCAGCAGCTTGGACCTAGCGGGAGGGGGGTACAATGAGCAGTTCTTC.

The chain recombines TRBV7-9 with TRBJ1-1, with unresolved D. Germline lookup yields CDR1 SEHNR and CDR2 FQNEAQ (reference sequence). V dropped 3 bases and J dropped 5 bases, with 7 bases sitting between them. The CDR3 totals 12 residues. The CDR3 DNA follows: TGTGCCAGCAGCTTCCTAGGAACTGAAGCTTTCTTT. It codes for CASSFLGTEAFF.

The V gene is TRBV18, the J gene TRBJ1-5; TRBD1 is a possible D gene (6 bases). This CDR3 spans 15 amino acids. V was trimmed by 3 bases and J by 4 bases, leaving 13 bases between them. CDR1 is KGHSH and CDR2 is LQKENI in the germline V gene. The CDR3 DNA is TGTGCCAGCTCACCGGCTATGGGGGCGAATCAGCCCCAGCATTTT. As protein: CASSPAMGANQPQHF.

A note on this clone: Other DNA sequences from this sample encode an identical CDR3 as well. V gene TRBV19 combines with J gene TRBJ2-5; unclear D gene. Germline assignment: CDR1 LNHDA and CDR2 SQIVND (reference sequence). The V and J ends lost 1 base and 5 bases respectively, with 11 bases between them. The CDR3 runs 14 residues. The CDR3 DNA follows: TGTGCCAGTAGTATAGCTGGCTCTCAGGAGACCCAGTACTTC. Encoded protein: CASSIAGSQETQYF.

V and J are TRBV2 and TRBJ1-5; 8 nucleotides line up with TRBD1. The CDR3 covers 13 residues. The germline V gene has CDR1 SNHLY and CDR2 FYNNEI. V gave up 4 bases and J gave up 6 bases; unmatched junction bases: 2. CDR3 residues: CASSGTGRQPQHF. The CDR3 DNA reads TGTGCCAGCAGTGGGACAGGGCGTCAGCCCCAGCATTTT.

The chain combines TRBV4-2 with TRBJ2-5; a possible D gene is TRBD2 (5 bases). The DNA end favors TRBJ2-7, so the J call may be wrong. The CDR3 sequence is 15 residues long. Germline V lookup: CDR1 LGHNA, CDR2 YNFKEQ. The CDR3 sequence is CASSQTLGRSYEQYF. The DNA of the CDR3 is TGTGCCAGCAGCCAAACACTAGGACGGTCCTACGAGCAGTACTTC.

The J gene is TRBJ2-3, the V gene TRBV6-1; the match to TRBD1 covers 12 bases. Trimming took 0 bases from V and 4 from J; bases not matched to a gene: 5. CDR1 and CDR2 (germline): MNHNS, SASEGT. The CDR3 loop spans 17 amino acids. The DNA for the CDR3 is TGTGCCAGCAGTGAAGCTCTCGGGACAGGGGGCGCAGATACGCAGTATTTT. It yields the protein CASSEALGTGGADTQYF.

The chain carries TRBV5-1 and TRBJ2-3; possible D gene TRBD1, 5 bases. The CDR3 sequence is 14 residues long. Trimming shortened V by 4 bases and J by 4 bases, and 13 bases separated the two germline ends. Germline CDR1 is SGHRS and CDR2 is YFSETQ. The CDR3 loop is CASSRKGAADTQYF. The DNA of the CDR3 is TGCGCCAGCAGCCGTAAAGGGGCAGCAGATACGCAGTATTTT.

CDR3 region: CASSKQGDQPQHF. As DNA, the CDR3 is TGTGCCAGCAGCAAACAGGGGGATCAGCCCCAGCATTTT. V usage is TRBV7-2 and J usage is TRBJ1-5; 8 bases are shared with TRBD1. This CDR3 spans 13 amino acids. The germline gives CDR1 SGHTA, CDR2 FQGNSA. Trimming took 5 bases from V and 5 from J; bases not matched to a gene: 2. Based on the CDR3 plus reference TRBV7-2 and TRBJ1-5, the full variable domain is GAGVSQSPSNKVTEKGKDVELRCDPISGHTALYWYRQSLGQGLEFLIYFQGNSAPDKSGLPSDRFSAERTGGSVSTLTIQRTQQEDSAVYLCASSKQGDQPQHFGDGTRLSIL.

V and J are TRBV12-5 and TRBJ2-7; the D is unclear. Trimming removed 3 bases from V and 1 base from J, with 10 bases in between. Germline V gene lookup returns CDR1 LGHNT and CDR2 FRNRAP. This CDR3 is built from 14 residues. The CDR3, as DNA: TGTGCTAGTGGTTTTTACGTGCGATCCTACGAGCAGTACTTC. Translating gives CASGFYVRSYEQYF.

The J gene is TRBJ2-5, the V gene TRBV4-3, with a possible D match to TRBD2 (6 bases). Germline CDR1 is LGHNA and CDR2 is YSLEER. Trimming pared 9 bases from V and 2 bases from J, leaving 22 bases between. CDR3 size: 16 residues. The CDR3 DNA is TGCGCCAGGAAAAGTTCTCTACGGGGGAAACAAGAGACCCAGTACTTC. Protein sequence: CARKSSLRGKQETQYF.

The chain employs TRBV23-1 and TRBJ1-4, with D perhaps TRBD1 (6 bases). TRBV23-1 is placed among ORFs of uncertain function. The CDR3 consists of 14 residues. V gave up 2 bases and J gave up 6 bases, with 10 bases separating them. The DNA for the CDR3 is TGCGCCAGCAGTCAAAACAGGGTGTATGAAAAACTGTTTTTT. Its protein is CASSQNRVYEKLFF.

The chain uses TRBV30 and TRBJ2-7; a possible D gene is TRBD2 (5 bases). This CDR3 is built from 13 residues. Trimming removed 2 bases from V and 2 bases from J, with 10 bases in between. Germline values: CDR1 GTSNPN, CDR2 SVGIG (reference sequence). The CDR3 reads CAWSRGRTYEQYF. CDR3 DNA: TGTGCCTGGAGTAGAGGGAGAACCTACGAGCAGTACTTC.

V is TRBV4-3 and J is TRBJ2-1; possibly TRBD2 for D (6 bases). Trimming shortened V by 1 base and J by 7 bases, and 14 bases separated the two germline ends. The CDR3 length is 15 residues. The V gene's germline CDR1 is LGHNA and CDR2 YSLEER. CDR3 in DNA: TGCGCCAGCAGCCAAGTCGGGACTGGAGTGAATGAGCAGTTCTTC. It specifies CASSQVGTGVNEQFF.

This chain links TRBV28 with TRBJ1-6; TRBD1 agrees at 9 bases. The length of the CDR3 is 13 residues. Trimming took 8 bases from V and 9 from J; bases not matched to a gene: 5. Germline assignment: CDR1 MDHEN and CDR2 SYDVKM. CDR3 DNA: TGTGCCAGCGGGCGGGACAGGGCTTCACCCCTCCACTTT. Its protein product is CASGRDRASPLHF. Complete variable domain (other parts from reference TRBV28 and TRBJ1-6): DVKVTQSSRYLVKRTGEKVFLECVQDMDHENMFWYRQDPGLGLRLIYFSYDVKMKEKGDIPEGYSVSREKKERFSLILESASTNQTSMYLCASGRDRASPLHFGNGTRLTVT.

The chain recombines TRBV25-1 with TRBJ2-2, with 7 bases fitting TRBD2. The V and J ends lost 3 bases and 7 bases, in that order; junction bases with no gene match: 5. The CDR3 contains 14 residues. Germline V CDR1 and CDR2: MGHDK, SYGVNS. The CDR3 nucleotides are TGTGCCAGCAGTGAGCGTGAGCGGGGCGGGGAGCTGTTTTTT. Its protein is CASSERERGGELFF.

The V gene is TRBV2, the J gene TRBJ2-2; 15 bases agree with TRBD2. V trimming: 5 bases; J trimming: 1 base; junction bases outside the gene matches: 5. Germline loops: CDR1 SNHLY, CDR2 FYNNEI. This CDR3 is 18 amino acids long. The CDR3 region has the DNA TGTGCCAGCAGTTCTACGGGACTAGCGGGAGGGAACACCGGGGAGCTGTTTTTT. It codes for CASSSTGLAGGNTGELFF.

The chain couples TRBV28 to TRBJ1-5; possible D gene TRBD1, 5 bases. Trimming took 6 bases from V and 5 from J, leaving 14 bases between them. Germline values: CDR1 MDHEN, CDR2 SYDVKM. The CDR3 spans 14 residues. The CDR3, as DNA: TGTGCCAGCAGCCCAGGGTTTTTCGATCAGCCCCAGCATTTT. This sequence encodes CASSPGFFDQPQHF.

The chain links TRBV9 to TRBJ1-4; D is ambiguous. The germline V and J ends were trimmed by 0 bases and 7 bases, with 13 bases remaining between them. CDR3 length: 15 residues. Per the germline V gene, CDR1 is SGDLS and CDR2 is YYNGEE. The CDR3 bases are TGTGCCAGCAGCGTAGATATTGAGTTAACTGAAAAACTGTTTTTT. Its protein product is CASSVDIELTEKLFF.

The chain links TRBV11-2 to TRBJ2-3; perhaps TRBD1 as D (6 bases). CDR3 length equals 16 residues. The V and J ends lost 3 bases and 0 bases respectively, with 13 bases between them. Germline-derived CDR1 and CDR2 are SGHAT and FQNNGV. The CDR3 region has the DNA TGTGCCAGCAGCTTCCTACAGGGTTATAGCACAGATACGCAGTATTTT. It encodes CASSFLQGYSTDTQYF.

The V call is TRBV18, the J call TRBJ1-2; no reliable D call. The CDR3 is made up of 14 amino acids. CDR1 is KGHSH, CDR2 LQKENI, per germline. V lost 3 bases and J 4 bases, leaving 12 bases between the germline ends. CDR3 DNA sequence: TGTGCCAGCTCACCCCAGGAGGAGGTCTATGGCTACACCTTC. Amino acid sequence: CASSPQEEVYGYTF.